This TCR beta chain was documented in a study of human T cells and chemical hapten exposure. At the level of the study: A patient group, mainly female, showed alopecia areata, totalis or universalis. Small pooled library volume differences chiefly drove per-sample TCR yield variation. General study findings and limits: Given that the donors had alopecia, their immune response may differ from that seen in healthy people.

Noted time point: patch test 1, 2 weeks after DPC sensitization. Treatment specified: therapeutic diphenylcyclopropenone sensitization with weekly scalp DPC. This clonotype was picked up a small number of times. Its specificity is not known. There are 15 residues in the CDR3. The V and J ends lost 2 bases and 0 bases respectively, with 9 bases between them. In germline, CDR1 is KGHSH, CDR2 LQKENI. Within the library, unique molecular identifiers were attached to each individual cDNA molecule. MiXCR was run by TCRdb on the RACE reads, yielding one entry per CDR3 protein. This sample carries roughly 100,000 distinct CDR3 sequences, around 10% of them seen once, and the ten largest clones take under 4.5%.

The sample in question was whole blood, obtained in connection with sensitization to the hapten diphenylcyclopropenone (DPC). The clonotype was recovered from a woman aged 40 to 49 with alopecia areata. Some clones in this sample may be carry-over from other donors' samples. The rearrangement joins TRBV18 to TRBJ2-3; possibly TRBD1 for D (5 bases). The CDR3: CASSPRGTSTDTQYF. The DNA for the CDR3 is TGTGCCAGCTCACCAAGGGGAACTAGCACAGATACGCAGTATTTT.